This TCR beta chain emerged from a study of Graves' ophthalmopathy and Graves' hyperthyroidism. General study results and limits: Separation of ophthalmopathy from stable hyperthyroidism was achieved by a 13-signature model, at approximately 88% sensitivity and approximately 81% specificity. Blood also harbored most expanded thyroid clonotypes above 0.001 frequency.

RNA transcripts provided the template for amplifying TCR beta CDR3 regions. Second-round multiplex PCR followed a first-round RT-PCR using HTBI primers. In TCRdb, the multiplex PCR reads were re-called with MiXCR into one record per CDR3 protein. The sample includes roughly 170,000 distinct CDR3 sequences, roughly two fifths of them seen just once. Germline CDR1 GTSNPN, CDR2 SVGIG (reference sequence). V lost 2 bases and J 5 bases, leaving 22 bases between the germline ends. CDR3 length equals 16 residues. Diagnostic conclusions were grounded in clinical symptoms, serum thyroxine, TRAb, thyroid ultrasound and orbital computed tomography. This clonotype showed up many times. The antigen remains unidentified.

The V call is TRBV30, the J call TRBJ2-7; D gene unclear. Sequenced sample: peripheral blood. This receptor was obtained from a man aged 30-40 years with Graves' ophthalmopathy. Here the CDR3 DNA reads TGTGCCTGGAGTTCCCGCCGCACTAATCCCAACCACGAGCAGTACTTC. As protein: CAWSSRRTNPNHEQYF.